The rows below give T cell receptor beta chains drawn from one sample of a study of shared clonotypes between healthy human individuals. Clones were read by immunoSEQ multiplex PCR, and TCRdb kept only the in-frame ones, dropping some. The sample consists of more than 2,000,000 clones, around nine tenths of them appearing once. The sequencing input was naive CD4+ T cells sorted from blood. The receptors derive from a man between 18 and 29 years old in good health. CDR3s include the opening cysteine and the closing phenylalanine or tryptophan. The order of the fields is CDR3 protein, CDR3 DNA, clone size, J gene, V gene, D gene. D genes are given only for firm matches. Size tells how often a clone was seen (once, few, many) or the class of an expanded clone, and some rows leave it out.

CATRDNSGYTF	TGTGCCACCAGGGATAACAGTGGCTACACCTTC	few	TRBJ1-2	TRBV28	.
CASSVGPGDEQFF	TGTGCCAGCAGCGTAGGCCCTGGGGATGAGCAGTTCTTC	.	TRBJ2-1	TRBV9	.
CASSLGQPAYNEQFF	TGTGCCAGCAGCTTGGGACAGCCAGCCTACAATGAGCAGTTCTTC	.	TRBJ2-1	TRBV7-3	TRBD1
CAISESTGAAYGYTF	TGTGCCATCAGTGAGTCGACAGGGGCGGCATATGGCTACACCTTC	once	TRBJ1-2	TRBV10-3	TRBD1
CASSVDLDTQYF	TGTGCCAGCAGCGTAGACCTAGATACGCAGTATTTT	.	TRBJ2-3	TRBV9	.
CASTYDQGGTDTQYF	TGTGCCAGCACCTACGACCAGGGGGGGACAGATACGCAGTATTTT	.	TRBJ2-3	TRBV18	.
CASRTGLAGTGELFF	TGCGCCAGCAGGACGGGACTAGCGGGCACCGGGGAGCTGTTTTTT	.	TRBJ2-2	TRBV5-1	TRBD2
CASSLEGFIGNSPLHF	TGTGCCAGCAGTTTAGAGGGGTTTATCGGTAATTCACCCCTCCACTTT	.	TRBJ1-6	TRBV27	.
CASSSDSSSNQPQHF	TGTGCCAGCAGTAGCGACAGTTCCAGCAATCAGCCCCAGCATTTT	.	TRBJ1-5	TRBV6-6	.
CASSQPLRPNYGYTF	TGCGCCAGCAGCCAACCTTTACGGCCTAACTATGGCTACACCTTC	once	TRBJ1-2	TRBV4-1	.
CASSPVGGNTEAFF	TGTGCTAGCAGCCCGGTGGGGGGTAACACTGAAGCTTTCTTT	.	TRBJ1-1	TRBV7-7	.
CASSPGTDGYTF	TGCGCCAGCAGCCCAGGGACGGATGGCTACACCTTC	.	TRBJ1-2	TRBV5-1	.
CASSSPSGSLPGTDTQYF	TGTGCCAGCAGCTCCCCTAGCGGGAGCTTGCCGGGCACAGATACGCAGTATTTT	.	TRBJ2-3	TRBV7-9	TRBD2
CASTVRGSTNEKLFF	TGTGCCAGTACCGTCCGGGGATCAACTAATGAAAAACTGTTTTTT	.	TRBJ1-4	TRBV19	.
CASSLATLGTGELFF	TGTGCCAGCAGCTTAGCCACCTTGGGGACCGGGGAGCTGTTTTTT	.	TRBJ2-2	TRBV7-6	.
CASSPGLAFNEQFF	TGTGCCAGCAGCCCTGGACTAGCTTTCAATGAGCAGTTCTTC	.	TRBJ2-1	TRBV7-2	TRBD2
CSVAPGVETQYF	TGCAGCGTTGCCCCCGGGGTGGAGACCCAGTACTTC	.	TRBJ2-5	TRBV29-1	.
CASSFQEHNEQFF	TGTGCCAGCAGTTTTCAGGAGCACAATGAGCAGTTCTTC	.	TRBJ2-1	TRBV7-2	.
CASGLVRQGLNNEQFF	TGTGCTAGTGGTTTGGTACGGCAGGGCCTTAACAATGAGCAGTTCTTC	.	TRBJ2-1	TRBV12-5	.
CASSLDRVLHEQFF	TGTGCCAGCAGCTTAGACCGTGTGCTTCATGAGCAGTTCTTC	.	TRBJ2-1	TRBV7-2	.
CASSLVKGGTEAFF	TGTGCCAGCAGCTTAGTTAAGGGCGGCACTGAAGCTTTCTTT	.	TRBJ1-1	TRBV7-2	.
CASSLGQGARETQYF	TGTGCCAGCAGTCTCGGACAGGGGGCGAGAGAGACCCAGTACTTC	.	TRBJ2-5	TRBV27	TRBD1
CASSQGLVDTGELFF	TGCGCCAGCAGCCAAGGGTTAGTGGATACCGGGGAGCTGTTTTTT	.	TRBJ2-2	TRBV4-3	.
CASSQRNNRGGGGELFF	TGCGCCAGCAGCCAACGCAACAACAGGGGAGGAGGCGGGGAGCTGTTTTTT	.	TRBJ2-2	TRBV4-1	.
CASSHSGDQPQHF	TGTGCCAGCAGCCACTCAGGGGATCAGCCCCAGCATTTT	few	TRBJ1-5	TRBV9	.
CASSQPSRFLNSPLHF	TGTGCCAGCAGCCAGCCGTCGCGGTTCCTCAATTCACCCCTCCACTTT	once	TRBJ1-6	TRBV7-2	.
CASSPQQGTRNTGELFF	TGTGCCAGCAGCCCTCAACAGGGGACAAGGAACACCGGGGAGCTGTTTTTT	.	TRBJ2-2	TRBV9	TRBD1
CASSLDREVNTEAFF	TGTGCCAGCAGCTTGGACAGGGAAGTGAACACTGAAGCTTTCTTT	.	TRBJ1-1	TRBV5-6	.
CASSFNPSGATQETQYF	TGTGCCAGCAGCTTCAACCCTAGCGGGGCTACCCAAGAGACCCAGTACTTC	.	TRBJ2-5	TRBV7-9	TRBD2
CSVEGGNQETQYF	TGCAGCGTTGAGGGCGGGAACCAAGAGACCCAGTACTTC	.	TRBJ2-5	TRBV29-1	.
CASSPLGKGGTIYF	TGTGCCAGCAGCCCCCTGGGGAAAGGGGGCACCATATATTTT	.	TRBJ1-3	TRBV7-6	.
CASRLIPGQGNTEAFF	TGTGCCAGCAGGTTAATTCCGGGACAAGGGAACACTGAAGCTTTCTTT	.	TRBJ1-1	TRBV28	.
CSVLQNEKLFF	TGCAGCGTTTTACAGAATGAAAAACTGTTTTTT	.	TRBJ1-4	TRBV29-1	.
CASRVGGPPYQETQYF	TGTGCCAGCAGGGTGGGGGGACCCCCGTACCAAGAGACCCAGTACTTC	.	TRBJ2-5	TRBV2	.
CASSLDEVIEQYF	TGTGCCAGCAGCCTCGATGAAGTGATCGAGCAGTACTTC	.	TRBJ2-7	TRBV7-8	.
CASSPPSGGFNQPQHF	TGTGCCAGCTCACCACCTTCGGGGGGGTTCAATCAGCCCCAGCATTTT	once	TRBJ1-5	TRBV18	.
CASGGVGTGELFF	TGTGCCAGCGGCGGGGTTGGAACCGGGGAGCTGTTTTTT	.	TRBJ2-2	TRBV18	.
CASSLQGNTGELFF	TGTGCCAGTAGCCTACAGGGTAACACCGGGGAGCTGTTTTTT	.	TRBJ2-2	TRBV19	.
CASSTHAGDDTEAFF	TGTGCCAGCAGTACCCATGCCGGGGACGACACTGAAGCTTTCTTT	.	TRBJ1-1	TRBV25-1	.
CASSVAGGYANTGELFF	TGTGCCAGCAGCGTGGCGGGAGGGTACGCGAACACCGGGGAGCTGTTTTTT	.	TRBJ2-2	TRBV9	TRBD2
CASSLAGTGGEKLFF	TGCGCCAGCAGCTTGGCCGGGACAGGGGGTGAAAAACTGTTTTTT	.	TRBJ1-4	TRBV5-1	TRBD1
CASSLLRGRTNEKLFF	TGTGCCAGCTCACTACTACGGGGGCGCACTAATGAAAAACTGTTTTTT	.	TRBJ1-4	TRBV18	.
CASSLLAGVGSYNEQFF	TGTGCCAGTAGTCTACTAGCGGGGGTGGGCTCCTACAATGAGCAGTTCTTC	.	TRBJ2-1	TRBV19	TRBD2
CASSPGQMLIMNTEAFF	TGTGCCAGCTCACCGGGGCAGATGCTAATTATGAACACTGAAGCTTTCTTT	.	TRBJ1-1	TRBV18	.
CASSLAGGLSTEAFF	TGTGCCAGCAGCTTAGCGGGGGGTTTAAGCACTGAAGCTTTCTTT	.	TRBJ1-1	TRBV7-2	.
CASSLGRTATNEKLFF	TGCGCCAGCAGCTTGGGGCGGACAGCAACTAATGAAAAACTGTTTTTT	once	TRBJ1-4	TRBV5-1	.
CASSRGMRVNEKLFF	TGTGCCAGCAGCCGTGGCATGCGGGTTAATGAAAAACTGTTTTTT	.	TRBJ1-4	TRBV7-2	.
CARSWGDRDSLGKTQYF	TGTGCCAGAAGCTGGGGGGACAGGGACAGCCTCGGAAAGACCCAGTACTTC	.	TRBJ2-5	TRBV5-3	TRBD1
CASSVATASSGYNGEQFF	TGTGCCAGCAGCGTAGCTACGGCGTCTAGCGGCTACAACGGTGAGCAGTTCTTC	.	TRBJ2-1	TRBV9	TRBD2
CASRDISRNQPQHF	TGTGCCAGTCGCGACATTTCAAGGAATCAGCCCCAGCATTTT	once	TRBJ1-5	TRBV27	.
CASSWARGLQETQYF	TGTGCCAGCAGCTGGGCCAGGGGACTCCAAGAGACCCAGTACTTC	.	TRBJ2-5	TRBV5-4	.
CSVRWLEGPDTQYF	TGCAGCGTTCGGTGGCTGGAGGGTCCAGATACGCAGTATTTT	.	TRBJ2-3	TRBV29-1	.
CASSLGTSGAYTDTQYF	TGTGCCAGCAGTTTAGGGACTAGCGGGGCCTACACAGATACGCAGTATTTT	.	TRBJ2-3	TRBV28	TRBD2
CAIQGFYGYTF	TGTGCCATACAGGGCTTTTATGGCTACACCTTC	few	TRBJ1-2	TRBV10-3	.
CASSPLPNTDTQYF	TGTGCCAGCTCACCCCTCCCTAATACAGATACGCAGTATTTT	.	TRBJ2-3	TRBV18	.
CASRLAGGPLNEQFF	TGTGCCAGCCGCCTAGCGGGAGGGCCTCTCAATGAGCAGTTCTTC	.	TRBJ2-1	TRBV27	TRBD2
CASSSGTSGEQFF	TGTGCCAGCAGCTCAGGGACTAGCGGTGAGCAGTTCTTC	.	TRBJ2-1	TRBV7-3	TRBD2